One sample yielded the 11 T cell receptor beta chains listed below, sequenced in a study of T cell repertoires and leukemia-associated antigens. TCRdb re-called the 5' RACE reads through MiXCR, storing one row per CDR3 protein. The table shows 7,500 to 10,000 distinct CDR3 sequences, with roughly 43% occurring only once. These TCRs' antigens remain unknown. The sample was CD3+ T cells sorted from blood and cultured. Every receptor here comes from a female donor in good health.

This clonotype showed up many times. The rearrangement uses TRBV7-3 and TRBJ2-2, with D perhaps matching TRBD1 (6 bases). The germline CDR1 and CDR2 sequences are SGHTA and FQGTGA. Trimming took 4 bases from V and 2 from J, leaving 11 bases between them. The CDR3 length is 15 residues. In DNA form, the CDR3 reads TGTGCCAGCAGCTCAGGGGTCGGTAACACCGGGGAGCTGTTTTTT. The encoded protein is CASSSGVGNTGELFF.

This clonotype ranks as medium-sized. V gene TRBV6-1 combines with J gene TRBJ2-7; D is perhaps TRBD1 (5 bases). The CDR3 contains 15 residues. From germline, CDR1 is MNHNS and CDR2 SASEGT. V was shortened by 2 bases and J by 1 base, with 12 bases between the two germline ends. CDR3 amino acids: CASSERIRASYEQYF. CDR3 sequence (DNA): TGTGCCAGCAGTGAACGTATCAGGGCTTCCTACGAGCAGTACTTC.

Regarding this clonotype: At one end the junction does not follow the germline gene, possibly because of a read error. V usage is TRBV29-1 and J usage is TRBJ1-3; D might be TRBD1 (6 bases). The germline gives CDR1 SQVTM, CDR2 ANQGSEA. The length of the CDR3 is 10 residues. Here the CDR3 DNA reads TGTGCCGGACAGGGAAACACCATATATTTT. Residues: CAGQGNTIYF.

The chain uses TRBV9 and TRBJ2-2, with a tentative D call TRBD1 (5 bases). CDR1 SGDLS and CDR2 YYNGEE come from the germline V gene. CDR3 length: 13 amino acids. The ends were cut back, 4 bases at V and 6 bases at J, with 10 bases in the middle. CDR3 region: CASSSQGSGELFF. The DNA of the CDR3 is TGTGCCAGCAGCTCCCAGGGTTCCGGGGAGCTGTTTTTT.

This clonotype was observed a few times. The CDR3 DNA sequence: TGTGCCAGCAGCCGAACCCGCCACGAGCAGTACTTC. As protein: CASSRTRHEQYF. The J gene is TRBJ2-7, the V gene TRBV7-8; no clear D gene. Trimming shortened V by 5 bases and J by 5 bases, and 10 bases separated the two germline ends. The CDR3 is made up of 12 amino acids. CDR1 is SGHVS, CDR2 FQNEAQ, per germline. Based on the CDR3 plus reference TRBV7-8 and TRBJ2-7, the full variable domain is GAGVSQSPRYKVAKRGQDVALRCDPISGHVSLFWYQQALGQGPEFLTYFQNEAQLDKSGLPSDRFFAERPEGSVSTLKIQRTQQEDSAVYLCASSRTRHEQYFGPGTRLTVT.

This clonotype has a handful of counts. With a much larger clone just one base away, this may be a read error. The chain employs TRBV5-1 and TRBJ1-6; D possibly corresponds to TRBD1 (6 bases). This CDR3 has 14 residues. Per the germline V gene, CDR1 is SGHRS and CDR2 is YFSETQ. Here the CDR3 reads CASSLGQVGSPLRF. The CDR3 coding sequence is TGCGCCAGCAGCTTGGGACAGGTTGGATCACCCCTCCGCTTT.

There are a few counts of this clonotype. The rearrangement joins TRBV7-2 to TRBJ1-2, with D hard to call. CDR3 size: 12 residues. Germline V lookup: CDR1 SGHTA, CDR2 FQGNSA. Trimming took 3 bases from V and 4 from J, leaving 6 bases between them. The CDR3 protein is CASSFRGYGYTF. DNA of the CDR3: TGTGCCAGCAGCTTCCGGGGCTATGGCTACACCTTC.

V usage is TRBV20-1 and J usage is TRBJ2-1; 9 nucleotides line up with TRBD2. The germline CDR1 and CDR2 sequences are DFQATT and SNEGSKA (reference sequence). The V segment lost 3 bases and the J segment 2 bases; nucleotides outside the gene matches: 5. The CDR3 spans 15 residues. CDR3 coding DNA: TGCAGTGCTAGGACTAGCGGACGAACCTACAATGAGCAGTTCTTC. As protein: CSARTSGRTYNEQFF.

J is TRBJ2-2 and V is TRBV4-3, with D uncertain. Germline CDR1 reads LGHNA; CDR2 reads YSLEER. This CDR3 region has 14 residues. V gave up 2 bases and J gave up 5 bases, with 9 bases separating them. For the CDR3, the DNA is TGCGCCAGCAGCCAAAACGGTGCTACCGGGGAGCTGTTTTTT. Translation gives CASSQNGATGELFF.

The chain couples TRBV28 to TRBJ2-2, with TRBD2 matching over 8 bases. This CDR3 comprises 18 residues. V gave up 5 bases and J gave up 1 base; unmatched junction bases: 12. Germline CDR1 MDHEN, CDR2 SYDVKM. CDR3 DNA: TGTGCCAGCAGTGGCATACACATTAGCGGGGTGAACACCGGGGAGCTGTTTTTT. This codes for CASSGIHISGVNTGELFF.

Of note for this clonotype: No conserved phenylalanine or tryptophan is present at the end of the CDR3, so a read error is the likely explanation. The DNA is omitted, as the CDR3 cannot be located on it reliably, and the CDR3 follows TCRdb's listing. The chain joins TRBV2 to TRBJ2-1; the table's TRBD2 call for D was not verified on the DNA. The CDR3 is 14 residues long, ends included. Germline lookup yields CDR1 SNHLY and CDR2 FYNNEI. The CDR3 sequence is CASSAQAGVNERFL.